Listed below are T cell receptor beta chains from one sample, sequenced in a study of blood T cell repertoires in COVID-19. Repertoires were generated with immunoSEQ multiplex PCR, while TCRdb's copy carries only in-frame clones and drops some. The repertoire holds 180,000 or so clones, with 80% to 85% as singletons. The sample was PBMCs or T cells enriched from blood (not recorded which). These TCRs come from a man aged 35 to 55 who had recovered from COVID-19. The conserved cysteine and the conserved F or W are not part of the CDR3 here. Rows give clone size only sometimes, using once, few, many, or a class for an expanded clone.

J | V | size | CDR3
TRBJ1-1 | TRBV27 | NA | ASRYAGAAEAF
TRBJ1-6 | TRBV5-5 | NA | ASSLDGQGNSPLH
TRBJ1-2 | TRBV29-1 | few | SVPGQGGPYGYT
TRBJ2-2 | TRBV24-1 | NA | ATSSPGGTGELF
TRBJ2-7 | TRBV9 | once | ASSGGGFYEQY
TRBJ2-7 | TRBV7-8 | NA | ASSPGGRQGKEY
TRBJ1-5 | TRBV19 | NA | ASSWGQGTNQPQH
TRBJ1-6 | TRBV4-3 | NA | ASSQETGETYNSPLH
TRBJ1-2 | TRBV30 | NA | AWSLSGQAFST
TRBJ2-3 | TRBV7-9 | once | ASRGGAVIRTDTQY
TRBJ2-7 | TRBV5-1 | once | ASSRGTSTYVDTYEQY
TRBJ1-2 | TRBV28 | NA | ASSPRVRRYGYT
TRBJ2-7 | TRBV28 | NA | ASTPEGQGRTYEQY
TRBJ1-5 | TRBV2 | once | ASTRLPGEPQH
TRBJ1-4 | TRBV7-9 | NA | ASSFRRGGATNEKLF
TRBJ2-2 | TRBV21-1 | medium-sized | ARNLAGVNTGELF
TRBJ1-2 | TRBV28 | NA | ASSSIQGGNYGYT
TRBJ1-2 | TRBV19 | NA | ASSMAQERGYGYT
TRBJ2-7 | TRBV5-6 | NA | ASSFSGGPGQY
TRBJ1-5 | TRBV18 | NA | ASSPPGASSNQPQH
TRBJ1-3 | TRBV10-2 | NA | ASSESGGNGNTIY
TRBJ2-3 | TRBV11-2 | NA | ASSPSTGTDTQY
TRBJ1-2 | TRBV9 | NA | ASSVEGGVVGYGYT
TRBJ2-1 | TRBV18 | NA | ASSPPDRAVYNEQF
TRBJ2-3 | TRBV4-1 | NA | ASSLGSGGRTDTQY
TRBJ2-7 | TRBV7-9 | NA | ASSIQGAASYEQY
TRBJ1-1 | TRBV28 | NA | ASTPPLGAQNTEAF
TRBJ2-7 | TRBV6-5 | NA | ASSPYEGSYGQY
TRBJ2-2 | TRBV14 | NA | ASSHRIKKGAITGELF
TRBJ1-1 | TRBV5-1 | NA | ASSLVTGATTEAF
TRBJ1-1 | TRBV5-5 | NA | ASSLVGSGGTEAF
TRBJ2-5 | TRBV5-5 | NA | ASSLDYPVYGRGQETQY
TRBJ2-7 | TRBV5-1 | NA | ASSPGTGAYEQY
TRBJ2-5 | TRBV4-3 | NA | ASSQDEAGKSQETQY
TRBJ2-1 | TRBV4-1 | NA | ASSQAEYNEQF
TRBJ1-6 | TRBV7-6 | NA | ASSFLGGFYSCYNSPLH
TRBJ2-3 | TRBV28 | NA | ASSFRGDTQY
TRBJ1-2 | TRBV4-1 | NA | ASSQPNQGLYGYT
TRBJ2-1 | TRBV3-1/TRBV3-2 | NA | ASSHFSGGARNEQF
TRBJ2-3 | TRBV29-1 | NA | SVERGGADTQY
TRBJ2-3 | TRBV10-3 | NA | ATLPASGGTDTQY
TRBJ1-5 | TRBV5-5 | NA | ASSLAMTDSNQPQH
TRBJ1-1 | TRBV7-9 | NA | ASSSRTGVGDTEAF
TRBJ1-4 | TRBV6-5 | NA | ASRSTGFNEKLF
TRBJ1-2 | TRBV6-5 | once | ASSATAGANYGYT
TRBJ1-3 | TRBV14 | NA | ASSQEAHSGNTIY
TRBJ1-2 | TRBV5-4 | NA | ASSRDRAGGYT
TRBJ1-3 | TRBV5-1 | NA | ASSLAEGGHDTIY
TRBJ1-3 | TRBV30 | NA | AWRVTGTNSGNTIY
TRBJ1-2 | TRBV24-1 | NA | ATSGVGGPANYGYT
TRBJ1-4 | TRBV28 | NA | ASRDRVSTNEKLF
TRBJ2-6 | TRBV4-3 | once | ASSQDHQGAFPGANVLT
TRBJ1-6 | TRBV2 | NA | ASNLPTDRSYNSPLH
TRBJ2-2 | TRBV6-2/TRBV6-3 | NA | ASSHSRGTGELF
TRBJ2-1 | TRBV19 | NA | ASSIRHLNNEQF
TRBJ2-3 | TRBV28 | NA | ASTYRGTNYTDTQY
TRBJ2-1 | TRBV9 | NA | ASSVGDRGLKGEQF